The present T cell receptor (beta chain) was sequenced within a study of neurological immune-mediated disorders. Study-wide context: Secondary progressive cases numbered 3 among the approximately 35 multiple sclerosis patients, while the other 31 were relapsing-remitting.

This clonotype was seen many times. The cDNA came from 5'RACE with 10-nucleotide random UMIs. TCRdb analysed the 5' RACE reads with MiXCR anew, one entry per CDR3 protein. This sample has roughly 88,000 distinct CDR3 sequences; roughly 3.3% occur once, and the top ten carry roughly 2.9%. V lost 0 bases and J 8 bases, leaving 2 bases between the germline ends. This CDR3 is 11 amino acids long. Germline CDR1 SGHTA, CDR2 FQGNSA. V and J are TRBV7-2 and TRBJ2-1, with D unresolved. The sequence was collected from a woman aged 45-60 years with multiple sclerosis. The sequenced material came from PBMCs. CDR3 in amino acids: CASSLAHEQFF. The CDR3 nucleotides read TGTGCCAGCAGCTTAGCGCATGAGCAGTTCTTC.